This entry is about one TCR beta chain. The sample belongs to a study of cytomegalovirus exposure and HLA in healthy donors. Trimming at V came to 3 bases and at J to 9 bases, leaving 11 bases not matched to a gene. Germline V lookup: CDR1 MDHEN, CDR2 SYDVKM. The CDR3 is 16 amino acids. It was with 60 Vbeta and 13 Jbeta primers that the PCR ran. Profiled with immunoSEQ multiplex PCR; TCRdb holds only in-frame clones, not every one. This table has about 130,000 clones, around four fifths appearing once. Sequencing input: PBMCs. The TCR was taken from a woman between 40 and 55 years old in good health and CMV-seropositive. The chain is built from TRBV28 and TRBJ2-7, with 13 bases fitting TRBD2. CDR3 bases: TGTGCCAGCAGTTTCCCCGGGACTAGCGGGACTACGAGGCAGTACTTC. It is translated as CASSFPGTSGTTRQYF.